The entry that follows covers one TCR beta chain sequence. The sample contains more than one DNA sequence encoding this CDR3. Libraries were prepared by immunoSEQ multiplex PCR; TCRdb keeps only in-frame clonotypes and omits some of them. The sample includes some 45,000 clones, just under 95% of them seen just once. This sample is drawn from a study of T cell changes during pregnancy in multiple sclerosis. Between the trimmed V and J ends, which lost 3 bases and 4 bases, there was a span of 12 bases. Germline V CDR1 and CDR2: MNHEY, SMNVEV (reference sequence). The CDR3 loop spans 14 amino acids. The chain has TRBV27 and TRBJ1-1; tentatively, D is TRBD1 (6 bases). Here the sequenced sample was CD8+ T cells from peripheral blood mononuclear cells, taken in the first trimester of pregnancy. This TCR came from a female donor with multiple sclerosis, enrolled in a pregnancy study. The CDR3 sequence is CASSFLQGSTEAFF. The CDR3 DNA reads as TGTGCCAGCAGTTTTCTCCAGGGGAGCACTGAAGCTTTCTTT.